These 14 T cell receptor beta chains originate from one sample sequenced in a study of a mutant IDH1 vaccine in newly diagnosed glioma. Libraries were prepared by immunoSEQ multiplex PCR; TCRdb keeps only in-frame clonotypes and omits some of them. The data contain under 95,000 clones, around nine tenths of them seen just once; the ten biggest clones take up approximately 0.58%. Regarding time point: week 5, during vaccination. Doses consisted of 300 ug of mutant IDH1 20-mer peptide each, paired with topical imiquimod. These receptors' antigens are unknown. The material was PBMCs, obtained from a glioma patient whose treatment included an IDH1 peptide vaccine. These TCRs come from a woman aged 45-59 years with glioma.

The chain uses TRBV6-4 and TRBJ2-2, with TRBD2 matching 13 bases. Germline trimming cut 4 bases from V and 0 bases from J; bases unmatched to any gene: 2. Per germline, CDR1 MRHNA and CDR2 SNTAGT. This CDR3 has 17 amino acids. As DNA, the CDR3 is TGTGCCAGCAGTGCTGGGACTAGCGGGGCGAACACCGGGGAGCTGTTTTTT. It encodes CASSAGTSGANTGELFF.

This chain links TRBV27 with TRBJ2-7; 7 nucleotides agree with TRBD1. Germline values: CDR1 MNHEY, CDR2 SMNVEV (reference sequence). V lost 2 bases and J lost 2; bases outside the gene matches: 9. CDR3 length: 16 residues. The CDR3 region has the DNA TGTGCCAGCAGTTTAGCGACAGGGCGTAGGCCCTACGAGCAGTACTTC. Encoded protein: CASSLATGRRPYEQYF.

The CDR3 nucleotides read TGCAGCGTTGCCGAACCCGCGGATGAGCAGTTCTTC. Translated, it gives CSVAEPADEQFF. This chain connects TRBV29-1 to TRBJ2-1; D ambiguous. The CDR3 length is 12 residues. The V end lost 4 bases, the J end lost 8 bases, and 12 bases lay between the germline ends. Germline CDR1 reads SQVTM; CDR2 reads ANQGSEA.

V usage is TRBV19 and J usage is TRBJ2-7; 11 bases are a match to TRBD1. Germline assignment: CDR1 LNHDA and CDR2 SQIVND (reference sequence). V was pared by 10 bases and J by 6 bases, with 11 bases of the junction left unmatched. The CDR3 totals 14 residues. CDR3 bases: TGTGCCACCTCCGGGACAGGGGGTTTCGGCGAGCAGTACTTC. Translated, it gives CATSGTGGFGEQYF. Variable domain in full (rest from reference TRBV19 and TRBJ2-7): DGGITQSPKYLFRKEGQNVTLSCEQNLNHDAMYWYRQDPGQGLRLIYYSQIVNDFQKGDIAEGYSVSREKKESFPLTVTSAQKNPTAFYLCATSGTGGFGEQYFGPGTRLTVT.

This chain connects TRBV7-9 to TRBJ2-5, with 7 positions matching TRBD1. The trim removed 5 bases at V and 5 bases at J, leaving 17 bases unmatched. The germline gives CDR1 SEHNR, CDR2 FQNEAQ (reference sequence). The CDR3 loop spans 17 amino acids. The CDR3 DNA reads TGTGCCAGCAGCCGACAATTACTAGGACAGGCAGGGGAGACCCAGTACTTC. Its translation is CASSRQLLGQAGETQYF.

The chain employs TRBV7-8 and TRBJ2-1; TRBD1 might be the D (5 bases). V lost 2 bases, J lost 9 bases, and 11 bases lay in between. Germline assignment: CDR1 SGHVS and CDR2 FQNEAQ. The CDR3 length is 13 residues. Written as DNA, the CDR3 is TGTGCCAGCAGCTTATGGGGCTCAGCTGAGCAGTTCTTC. It translates to CASSLWGSAEQFF.

The chain employs TRBV6-5 and TRBJ2-1, with unresolved D. This CDR3 is 13 amino acids long. The germline gives CDR1 MNHEY, CDR2 SVGAGI. V was trimmed by 2 bases and J by 6 bases, leaving 8 bases between them. The CDR3 reads CASSYQGINEQFF. The CDR3 DNA sequence: TGTGCCAGCAGTTACCAAGGTATCAATGAGCAGTTCTTC.

The rearrangement uses TRBV4-1 and TRBJ1-2, with TRBD1 identical over 7 bases. The CDR3 runs 14 residues. After removal of 1 base from V and 4 bases from J, the junction contained 3 bases not matched to a gene. Germline-derived CDR1 and CDR2 are MGHRA and YSYEKL. In nucleotides, the CDR3 is TGCGCCAGCAGCCAAGTGGGACAGAGCTATGGCTACACCTTC. Its protein is CASSQVGQSYGYTF.

The chain couples TRBV5-1 to TRBJ2-1; 9 nucleotides align to TRBD1. The J segment lost 5 bases and the V segment lost 4 bases, leaving 7 bases of the junction unmatched. Germline values: CDR1 SGHRS, CDR2 YFSETQ. This CDR3 comprises 15 residues. In nucleotides, the CDR3 is TGCGCCAGCAGCAGCGGACAGGGGCCCCACAATGAGCAGTTCTTC. Amino acids: CASSSGQGPHNEQFF.

The chain joins TRBV5-1 to TRBJ2-7; 7 bases agree with TRBD1. Germline assignment: CDR1 SGHRS and CDR2 YFSETQ. Losses at the gene ends were 7 bases for V and 4 bases for J; bases not matched to a gene: 11. The CDR3 runs to 14 residues. In DNA, the CDR3 is TGCGCCAGCCGACCCAACACAGGGGTATACGAGCAGTACTTC. Residues: CASRPNTGVYEQYF.

This chain joins TRBV14 and TRBJ2-3; 8 bases map to TRBD2. CDR3 length: 18 amino acids. Per germline, CDR1 SGHDN and CDR2 FVKESK. V lost 0 bases to trimming and J lost 4 bases; unmatched junction nucleotides: 12. The CDR3 sequence is CASSQDLSSGSEADTQYF. CDR3 nucleotide sequence: TGTGCCAGCAGCCAAGATCTCTCCAGCGGGAGTGAGGCAGATACGCAGTATTTT.

This chain joins TRBV28 and TRBJ2-5, with 8 positions matching TRBD1. CDR3 size: 16 residues. The germline V gene has CDR1 MDHEN and CDR2 SYDVKM. V gave up 3 bases and J gave up 5 bases; unmatched junction bases: 11. CDR3: CASSLANWDRLETQYF. The CDR3 coding sequence is TGTGCCAGCAGTTTGGCAAATTGGGACAGGCTGGAGACCCAGTACTTC.

J is TRBJ2-7 and V is TRBV13, with 8 bases that match TRBD2. Trimming cost V 5 bases and J 4 bases; bases outside gene matches: 10. Germline CDR1 reads PRHDT; CDR2 reads FYEKMQ (reference sequence). The CDR3 length is 15 residues. The CDR3 coding sequence is TGTGCCAGCAGCCCCGGGACTAGAGGGTTGTACGAGCAGTACTTC. Translating it yields CASSPGTRGLYEQYF.

This clone was detected only a few times. The chain combines TRBV5-4 with TRBJ1-1; D is possibly TRBD1 (6 bases). The V and J ends lost 5 bases and 7 bases respectively, with 9 bases between them. Germline lookup yields CDR1 SGHNT and CDR2 YYREEE (reference sequence). The CDR3 sequence is 11 residues long. The CDR3: CASSTGFEAFF. CDR3 coding DNA: TGTGCCAGCAGTACAGGGTTTGAAGCTTTCTTT.